Each of the 9 T cell receptor beta chains below was sequenced from the same sample in a study of patients and donors after allogeneic stem cell transplantation (dated by TCRdb to about 2020). Receptor libraries were prepared by RT-PCR. TCRdb shows the sequencer as NextSeq 550. TCRdb applied fastp at Q25 and MiXCR to the public reads, then kept only in-frame beta chains. Records with the same CDR3 protein are collapsed into one entry carrying the most frequent genes and DNA. The table for this sample lists some 87,000 distinct CDR3 sequences; 40% to 60% of them were counted only once. Jointly, the top ten make up roughly two thirds of the sample. Sequenced material: blood, either unsorted or a sorted T cell fraction (not recorded which). The receptors stem from a human donor who was either an allogeneic HSCT recipient or a stem cell or donor lymphocyte infusion donor (not recorded which). It is not recorded whose cells these are; they may come from a transplant donor.

This clonotype was seen only a few times. V and J are TRBV6-2 or TRBV6-3 and TRBJ1-1, with D hard to call. Trimming took off 4 bases at V and 7 bases at J, with 16 bases between the two ends. This CDR3 is built from 14 residues. Germline assignment: CDR1 MNHEY and CDR2 SVGEGT. The CDR3 here is CASSFVSPENEAFF. CDR3 nucleotides: TGTGCCAGCAGTTTCGTCTCTCCCGAGAATGAAGCTTTCTTT.

The chain recombines TRBV21-1 with TRBJ2-1; the table names TRBD1, a call not compared with the DNA. TRBV21-1 is described as a pseudogene. The CDR3 is 13 amino acids. The CDR3 loop is CASSRGGAGEQFF. Written as DNA, the CDR3 is TGTGCCAGCAGCAGAGGGGGGGCAGGTGAGCAGTTCTTC.

V gene TRBV21-1 combines with J gene TRBJ1-5; TRBD1, the D gene given by the table, was not confirmed from the DNA. TRBV21-1 is labeled a pseudogene. This CDR3 has 19 residues. In DNA, the CDR3 is TGTGCCAGCAGCAACCACCCACTACAGGGGGCGGAAAGCCACCAGCCCCAGCATTTT. This translates into CASSNHPLQGAESHQPQHF.

The V call is TRBV28, the J call TRBJ1-6; D is unclear. CDR1 is MDHEN and CDR2 is SYDVKM in the germline V gene. V was trimmed by 5 bases and J by 0 bases, leaving 14 bases between them. CDR3 length: 17 residues. CDR3: CASSPIGSSSYNSPLHF. CDR3 DNA sequence: TGTGCCAGCAGTCCGATTGGATCCAGCTCCTATAATTCACCCCTCCACTTT.

CDR3 coding DNA: TGTGCCAGCAGCGCGGGACACCTGAACACTGAAGCTTTCTTT. The encoded protein is CASSAGHLNTEAFF. V and J are TRBV9 and TRBJ1-1; perhaps TRBD1 as D (6 bases). Trimming shortened V by 3 bases and J by 0 bases, and 9 bases separated the two germline ends. Germline loops: CDR1 SGDLS, CDR2 YYNGEE. The CDR3 is 14 amino acids.

The V call is TRBV28, the J call TRBJ1-4, with 7 bases matching TRBD1. Germline V lookup: CDR1 MDHEN, CDR2 SYDVKM. Trimming cost V 4 bases and J 1 base; bases outside gene matches: 6. The CDR3 is made up of 16 amino acids. The DNA for the CDR3 is TGTGCCAGCAGTTCAGGACAGGTTTTAACTAATGAAAAACTGTTTTTT. Amino acid sequence: CASSSGQVLTNEKLFF.

The chain is built from TRBV28 and TRBJ2-5; no definite D call. Between the trimmed V and J ends, which lost 2 bases and 0 bases, there was a span of 7 bases. The CDR3 extends over 14 amino acids. CDR1 is MDHEN, CDR2 SYDVKM, per germline. This CDR3 reads CASSLRPDQETQYF. Written as DNA, the CDR3 is TGTGCCAGCAGTTTAAGGCCCGACCAAGAGACCCAGTACTTC. The whole variable domain, remainder taken from reference TRBV28 and TRBJ2-5, is DVKVTQSSRYLVKRTGEKVFLECVQDMDHENMFWYRQDPGLGLRLIYFSYDVKMKEKGDIPEGYSVSREKKERFSLILESASTNQTSMYLCASSLRPDQETQYFGPGTRLLVL.

The chain combines TRBV20-1 with TRBJ2-1; unclear D gene. V was clipped by 3 bases and J by 0 bases, with 6 bases between them. CDR1 and CDR2 (germline): DFQATT, SNEGSKA (reference sequence). This CDR3 has 13 amino acids. The CDR3 region is CSASAISYNEQFF. The CDR3 bases are TGCAGTGCTAGCGCAATCTCCTACAATGAGCAGTTCTTC.

This sequence joins TRBV10-3 and TRBJ2-3; D is possibly TRBD2 (6 bases). Germline V gene sequence: CDR1 ENHRY, CDR2 SYGVKD. Trimming took 10 bases from V and 2 from J, leaving 13 bases between them. The CDR3 consists of 13 residues. Written as DNA, the CDR3 is TGTGCCAGCCTGGGGGGAAACACAGATACGCAGTATTTT. Residues: CASLGGNTDTQYF.